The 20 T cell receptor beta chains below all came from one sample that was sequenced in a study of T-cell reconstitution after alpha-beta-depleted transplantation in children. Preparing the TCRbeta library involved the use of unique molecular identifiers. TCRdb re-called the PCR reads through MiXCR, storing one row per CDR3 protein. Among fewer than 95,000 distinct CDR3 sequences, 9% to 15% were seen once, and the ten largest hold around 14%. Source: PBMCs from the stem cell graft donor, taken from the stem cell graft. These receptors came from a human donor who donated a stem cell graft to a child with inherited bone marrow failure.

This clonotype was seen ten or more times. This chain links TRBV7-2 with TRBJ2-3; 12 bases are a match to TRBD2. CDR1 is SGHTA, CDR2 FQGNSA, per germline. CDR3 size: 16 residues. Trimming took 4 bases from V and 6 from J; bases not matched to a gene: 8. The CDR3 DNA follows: TGTGCCAGCAGCTCCACACTAGCGGGAGGCCCGGATACGCAGTATTTT. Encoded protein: CASSSTLAGGPDTQYF.

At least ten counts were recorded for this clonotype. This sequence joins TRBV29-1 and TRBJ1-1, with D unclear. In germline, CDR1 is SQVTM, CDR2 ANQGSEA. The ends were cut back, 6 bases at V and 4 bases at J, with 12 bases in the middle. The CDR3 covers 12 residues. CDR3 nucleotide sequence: TGCAGCGTGTTGAGGGAGGGCACTGAAGCTTTCTTT. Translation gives CSVLREGTEAFF. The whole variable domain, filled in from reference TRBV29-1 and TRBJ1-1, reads SAVISQKPSRDICQRGTSLTIQCQVDSQVTMMFWYRQQPGQSLTLIATANQGSEATYESGFVIDKFPISRPNLTFSTLTVSNMSPEDSSIYLCSVLREGTEAFFGQGTRLTVV.

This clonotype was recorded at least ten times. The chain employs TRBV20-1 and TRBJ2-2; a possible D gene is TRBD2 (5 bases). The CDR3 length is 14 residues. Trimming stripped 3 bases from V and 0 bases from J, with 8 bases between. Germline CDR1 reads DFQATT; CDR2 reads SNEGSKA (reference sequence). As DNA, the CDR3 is TGCAGTGCTAGTAGGCGGGCGAACACCGGGGAGCTGTTTTTT. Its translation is CSASRRANTGELFF.

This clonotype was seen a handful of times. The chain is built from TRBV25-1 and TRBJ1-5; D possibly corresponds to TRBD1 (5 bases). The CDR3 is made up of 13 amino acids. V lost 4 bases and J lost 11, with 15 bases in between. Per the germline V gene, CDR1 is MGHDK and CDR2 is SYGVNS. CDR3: CASSAGATGAQHF. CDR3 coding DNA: TGTGCCAGCAGTGCCGGGGCCACGGGGGCCCAGCATTTT.

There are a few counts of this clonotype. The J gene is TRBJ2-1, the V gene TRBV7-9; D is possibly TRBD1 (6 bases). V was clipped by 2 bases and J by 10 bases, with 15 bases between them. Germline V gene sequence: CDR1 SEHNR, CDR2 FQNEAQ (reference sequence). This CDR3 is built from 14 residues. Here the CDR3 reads CASSLPGVGEEQFF. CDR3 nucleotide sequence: TGTGCCAGCAGCTTACCAGGGGTCGGGGAAGAGCAGTTCTTC.

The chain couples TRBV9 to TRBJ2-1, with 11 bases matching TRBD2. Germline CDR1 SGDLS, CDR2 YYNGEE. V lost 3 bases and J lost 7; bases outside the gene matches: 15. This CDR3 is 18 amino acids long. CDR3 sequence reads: CASSGDGASGRTGNEQFF. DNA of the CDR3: TGTGCCAGCAGCGGAGATGGGGCTAGCGGGAGGACTGGGAATGAGCAGTTCTTC.

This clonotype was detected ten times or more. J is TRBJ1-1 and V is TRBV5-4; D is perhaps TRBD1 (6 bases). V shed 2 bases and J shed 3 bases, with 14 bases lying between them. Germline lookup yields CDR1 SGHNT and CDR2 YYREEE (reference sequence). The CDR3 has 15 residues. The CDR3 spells CASSFRKQGDTEAFF. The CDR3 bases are TGTGCCAGCAGCTTTCGGAAACAGGGAGACACTGAAGCTTTCTTT.

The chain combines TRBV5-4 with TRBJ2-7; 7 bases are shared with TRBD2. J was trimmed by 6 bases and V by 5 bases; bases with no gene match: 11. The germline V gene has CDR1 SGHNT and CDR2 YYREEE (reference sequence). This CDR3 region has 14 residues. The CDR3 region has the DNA TGTGCCAGCAGTTTTCGACTAGCCTCTGCCGAGCAGTACTTC. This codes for CASSFRLASAEQYF.

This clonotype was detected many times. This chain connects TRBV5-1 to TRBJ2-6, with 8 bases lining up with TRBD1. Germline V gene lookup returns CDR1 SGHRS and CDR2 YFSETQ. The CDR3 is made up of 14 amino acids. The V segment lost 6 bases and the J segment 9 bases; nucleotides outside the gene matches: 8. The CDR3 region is CASTQGQVGNVLTF. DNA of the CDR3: TGCGCCAGCACCCAGGGACAGGTAGGCAACGTCCTGACTTTC.

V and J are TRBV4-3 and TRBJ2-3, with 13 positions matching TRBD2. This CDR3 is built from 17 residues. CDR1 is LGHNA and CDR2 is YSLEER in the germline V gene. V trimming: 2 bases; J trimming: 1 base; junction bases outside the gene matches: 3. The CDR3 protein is CASSQSGLAGGTDTQYF. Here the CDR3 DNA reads TGCGCCAGCAGCCAATCCGGACTAGCGGGGGGCACAGATACGCAGTATTTT.

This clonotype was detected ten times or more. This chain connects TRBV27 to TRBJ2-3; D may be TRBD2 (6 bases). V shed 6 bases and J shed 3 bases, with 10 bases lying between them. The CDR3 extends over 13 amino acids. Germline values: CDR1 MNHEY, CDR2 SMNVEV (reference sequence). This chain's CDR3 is CASRGGETDTQYF. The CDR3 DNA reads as TGTGCCAGCAGAGGCGGGGAGACAGATACGCAGTATTTT.

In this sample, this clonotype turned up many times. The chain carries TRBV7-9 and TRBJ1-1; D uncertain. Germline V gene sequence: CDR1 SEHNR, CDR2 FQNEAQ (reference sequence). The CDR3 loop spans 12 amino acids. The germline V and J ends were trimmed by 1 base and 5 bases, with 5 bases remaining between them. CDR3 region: CASSLDKTEAFF. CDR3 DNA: TGTGCCAGCAGCTTAGACAAGACTGAAGCTTTCTTT.

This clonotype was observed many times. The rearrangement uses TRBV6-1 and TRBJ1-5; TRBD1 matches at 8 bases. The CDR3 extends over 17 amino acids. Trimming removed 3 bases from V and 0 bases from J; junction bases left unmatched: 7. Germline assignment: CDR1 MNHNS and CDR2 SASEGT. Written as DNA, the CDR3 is TGTGCCAGCAGTGAGGCAGGGGGCCCATATAGCAATCAGCCCCAGCATTTT. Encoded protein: CASSEAGGPYSNQPQHF.

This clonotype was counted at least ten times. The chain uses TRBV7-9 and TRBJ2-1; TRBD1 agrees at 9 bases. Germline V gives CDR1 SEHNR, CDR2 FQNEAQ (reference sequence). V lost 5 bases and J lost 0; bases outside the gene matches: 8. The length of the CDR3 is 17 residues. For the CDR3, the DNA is TGTGCCAGCAGCCCCGGGACAGGGTCGAGCTCCTACAATGAGCAGTTCTTC. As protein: CASSPGTGSSSYNEQFF. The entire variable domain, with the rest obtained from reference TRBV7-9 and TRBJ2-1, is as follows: DTGVSQNPRHKITKRGQNVTFRCDPISEHNRLYWYRQTLGQGPEFLTYFQNEAQLEKSRLLSDRFSAERPKGSFSTLEIQRTEQGDSAMYLCASSPGTGSSSYNEQFFGPGTRLTVL.

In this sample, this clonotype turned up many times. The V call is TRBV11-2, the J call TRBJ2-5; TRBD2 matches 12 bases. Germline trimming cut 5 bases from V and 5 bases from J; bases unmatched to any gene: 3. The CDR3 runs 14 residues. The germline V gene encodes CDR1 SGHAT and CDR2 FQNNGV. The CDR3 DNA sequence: TGTGCCAGCAGCGCCGGGACTAGCGGGGAGACCCAGTACTTC. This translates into CASSAGTSGETQYF.

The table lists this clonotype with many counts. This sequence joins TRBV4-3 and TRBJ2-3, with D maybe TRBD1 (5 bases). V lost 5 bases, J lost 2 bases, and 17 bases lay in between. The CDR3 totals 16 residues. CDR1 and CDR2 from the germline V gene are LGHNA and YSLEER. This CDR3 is CASSEGASDNTDTQYF. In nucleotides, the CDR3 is TGCGCCAGCAGCGAAGGGGCGTCTGACAACACAGATACGCAGTATTTT.

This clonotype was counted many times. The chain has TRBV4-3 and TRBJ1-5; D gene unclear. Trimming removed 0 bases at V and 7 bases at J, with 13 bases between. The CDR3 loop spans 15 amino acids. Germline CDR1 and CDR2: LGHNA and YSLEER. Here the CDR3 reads CASSQDCLVHQPQHF. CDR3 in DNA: TGCGCCAGCAGCCAAGACTGCTTGGTTCACCAGCCCCAGCATTTT.

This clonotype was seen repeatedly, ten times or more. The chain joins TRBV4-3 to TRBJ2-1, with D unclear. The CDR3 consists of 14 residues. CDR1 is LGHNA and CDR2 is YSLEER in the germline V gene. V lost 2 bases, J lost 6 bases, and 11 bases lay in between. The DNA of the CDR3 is TGCGCCAGCAGCCAACATGACCCCTCCAATGAGCAGTTCTTC. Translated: CASSQHDPSNEQFF.

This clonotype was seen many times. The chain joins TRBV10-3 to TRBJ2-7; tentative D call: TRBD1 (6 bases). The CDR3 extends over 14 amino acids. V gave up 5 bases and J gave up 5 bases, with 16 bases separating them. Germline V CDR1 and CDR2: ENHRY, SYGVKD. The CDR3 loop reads CAISPQNRDHEQYF. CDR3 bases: TGTGCCATCAGTCCCCAAAACAGGGACCACGAGCAGTACTTC.

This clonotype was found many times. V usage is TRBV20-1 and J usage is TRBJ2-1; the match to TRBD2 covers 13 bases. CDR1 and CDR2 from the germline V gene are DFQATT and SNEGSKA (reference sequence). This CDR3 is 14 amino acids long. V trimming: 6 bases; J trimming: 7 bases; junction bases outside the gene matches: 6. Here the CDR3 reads CSASTSGRRNEQFF. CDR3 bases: TGCAGTGCCTCGACTAGCGGGAGGAGAAATGAGCAGTTCTTC.